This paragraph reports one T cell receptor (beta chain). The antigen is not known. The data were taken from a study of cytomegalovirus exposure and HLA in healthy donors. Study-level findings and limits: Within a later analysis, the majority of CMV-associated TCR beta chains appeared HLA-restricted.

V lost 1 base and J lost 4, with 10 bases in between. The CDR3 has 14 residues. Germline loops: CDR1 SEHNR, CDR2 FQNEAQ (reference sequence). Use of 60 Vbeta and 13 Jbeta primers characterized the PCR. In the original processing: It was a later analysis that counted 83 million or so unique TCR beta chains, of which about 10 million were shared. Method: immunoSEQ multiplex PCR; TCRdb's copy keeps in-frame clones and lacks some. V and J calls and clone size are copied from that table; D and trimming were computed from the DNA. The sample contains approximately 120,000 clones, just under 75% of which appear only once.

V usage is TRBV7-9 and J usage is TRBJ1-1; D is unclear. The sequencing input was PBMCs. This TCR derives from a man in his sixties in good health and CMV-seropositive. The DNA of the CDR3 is TGTGCCAGCAGCTTAGGCGGAGCCGCCACTGAAGCTTTCTTT. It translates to CASSLGGAATEAFF.